What follows are 16 T cell receptor beta chains derived from one specimen sequenced in a study of blood T cells in healthy people across ages. Using a J-beta primer mix together with a sample-barcoded 5' primer, a second PCR was run for about 6 to 12 cycles. TCRdb passed the 5' RACE reads through MiXCR, listing each CDR3 protein once. The sample includes fewer than 2 million distinct CDR3 sequences, approximately 40% of them seen just once. The sequenced sample was blood. These receptors came from a human donor in good health.

This clonotype was detected only a few times. The chain links TRBV15 to TRBJ2-5; no reliable D call. V was cut by 4 bases and J by 3 bases, with 9 bases left in between. The CDR3 contains 13 residues. CDR1 is LNHNV and CDR2 is YYDKDF in the germline V gene (reference sequence). This CDR3 reads CATSIPVEETQYF. The CDR3 nucleotides read TGTGCCACCAGCATACCGGTAGAAGAGACCCAGTACTTC.

V gene TRBV6-5 combines with J gene TRBJ2-1; possibly TRBD1 or TRBD2 for D (5 bases each). TRBJ2-7 explains the end of the DNA better; the J call may be wrong. CDR3 length equals 16 residues. Germline V gene data show CDR1 as MNHEY and CDR2 as SVGAGI. This chain's CDR3 is CASSYGMGVDAYEQYF. CDR3 bases: TGTGCCAGCAGTTACGGTATGGGGGTCGATGCCTACGAGCAGTACTTC.

This chain links TRBV14 with TRBJ2-5; D gene ambiguous. CDR1 is SGHDN, CDR2 FVKESK, per germline. V lost 3 bases to trimming and J lost 3 bases, with 8 bases between them. The CDR3 has 13 amino acids. CDR3 bases: TGTGCCAGCAGCCATTTGGTAGAAGAGACCCAGTACTTC. Translated: CASSHLVEETQYF.

This clonotype was seen many times. The V gene is TRBV10-3, the J gene TRBJ2-5; D not resolved. In germline, CDR1 is ENHRY, CDR2 SYGVKD. This CDR3 region has 13 residues. V was shortened by 5 bases and J by 0 bases, with 7 bases between the two germline ends. The CDR3 coding sequence is TGTGCCATCAGTAACAGTAACCAAGAGACCCAGTACTTC. The encoded protein is CAISNSNQETQYF.

This clonotype was seen a handful of times. The chain uses TRBV7-8 and TRBJ1-6, with D hard to call. Trimming stripped 4 bases from V and 4 bases from J, with 5 bases between. Germline-derived CDR1 and CDR2 are SGHVS and FQNEAQ. The CDR3 sequence is 13 residues long. The CDR3 protein is CASSSDYNSPLHF. DNA of the CDR3: TGTGCCAGCAGCTCTGATTATAATTCACCCCTCCACTTT.

The sample holds a few counts of this clonotype. The V call is TRBV6-6, the J call TRBJ2-3; D unresolved. Germline CDR1 MNHNY, CDR2 SVGAGI (reference sequence). The CDR3 is made up of 15 amino acids. Trimming shortened V by 0 bases and J by 2 bases, and 9 bases separated the two germline ends. CDR3 nucleotide sequence: TGTGCCAGCAGTTACTCCGAAACCAACACAGATACGCAGTATTTT. It codes for CASSYSETNTDTQYF.

There are a few counts of this clonotype. The chain has TRBV7-9 and TRBJ1-1; 7 nucleotides align to TRBD1. The junction had 10 bases not matched to a gene; V was cut back by 8 bases and J by 4 bases. CDR3 length equals 14 residues. Germline CDR1 SEHNR, CDR2 FQNEAQ (reference sequence). CDR3 loop: CASGRTGVGTEAFF. CDR3 DNA sequence: TGTGCCAGCGGAAGAACAGGGGTGGGCACTGAAGCTTTCTTT.

The chain links TRBV6-2 or TRBV6-3 to TRBJ2-5, with 7 bases fitting TRBD1. The CDR3 has 14 amino acids. V lost 3 bases to trimming and J lost 2 bases; unmatched junction nucleotides: 3. CDR1 is MNHEY, CDR2 SVGEGT, per germline. The CDR3 nucleotides read TGTGCCAGCAGTTATAGGGGGCCTCAAGAGACCCAGTACTTC. Its protein product is CASSYRGPQETQYF.

This clonotype has a single count. A read error may account for a junction end that differs from germline. The V gene is TRBV4-2, the J gene TRBJ2-1; 13 bases fit TRBD2. Germline V gene sequence: CDR1 LGHNA, CDR2 YNFKEQ. The CDR3 spans 18 residues. This chain's CDR3 is CASSQALTSGGQYNKQFF. The CDR3, as DNA: TGTGCCAGCAGCCAAGCCCTGACTAGCGGGGGGCAATACAATAAGCAGTTCTTC.

The genes are TRBV5-5 and TRBJ2-4; maybe TRBD1 (6 bases). The J call may be incorrect, as the DNA end agrees better with TRBJ2-7. This CDR3 region has 16 residues. Germline CDR1 reads SGHKS; CDR2 reads YYEKEE (reference sequence). This chain's CDR3 is CASSYFLGTRGNEQYF. CDR3 nucleotide sequence: TGTGCCAGCAGCTACTTCTTGGGGACAAGAGGTAACGAGCAGTACTTC.

This clonotype was found a few times. The V call is TRBV3-1, the J call TRBJ1-2; TRBD1 aligns across 11 bases. Germline lookup yields CDR1 LGHDT and CDR2 YNNKEL (reference sequence). This CDR3 spans 18 amino acids. The V gene end was trimmed by 1 base and the J gene end by 5 bases; junction bases not matched to a gene: 12. CDR3 sequence (DNA): TGTGCCAGCAGCCAAGGGCTCCTAGGACAGGGGGCACGGTATGGCTACACCTTC. This codes for CASSQGLLGQGARYGYTF.

This clonotype was counted only a few times. This chain joins TRBV9 and TRBJ2-5; 7 bases line up with TRBD2. The CDR3 contains 14 residues. CDR1 SGDLS and CDR2 YYNGEE come from the germline V gene. V dropped 4 bases and J dropped 5; count of bases not matched to a gene: 8. This CDR3 is CASSPTGTIETQYF. In DNA form, the CDR3 reads TGTGCCAGCAGCCCCACCGGGACTATTGAGACCCAGTACTTC.

In its sample, this clonotype was seen a few times. The chain employs TRBV20-1 and TRBJ2-3, with 9 bases identical to TRBD2. Trimming cost V 6 bases and J 4 bases; bases outside gene matches: 11. The CDR3 runs 15 residues. Germline V gene lookup returns CDR1 DFQATT and CDR2 SNEGSKA (reference sequence). The CDR3, as DNA: TGCAGTGCACCTTCTAGCGGGGAATCACCAGATACGCAGTATTTT. Amino acids: CSAPSSGESPDTQYF.

J is TRBJ1-2 and V is TRBV29-1; TRBD1 matches at 8 bases. V shed 6 bases, J shed 11 bases, and the junction held 8 bases outside the gene matches. Germline-derived CDR1 and CDR2 are SQVTM and ANQGSEA. The CDR3 consists of 11 residues. Written as DNA, the CDR3 is TGCAGCGTCCGGGACAGGTTTTGGTACACCTTC. Translated: CSVRDRFWYTF.

This chain joins TRBV5-1 and TRBJ1-6, with D possibly being TRBD1 (6 bases). Germline-derived CDR1 and CDR2 are SGHRS and YFSETQ. The CDR3 length is 14 residues. V lost 4 bases and J 10 bases, leaving 15 bases between the germline ends. The CDR3 loop reads CASSPQGMRSPLHF. The CDR3 nucleotides read TGCGCCAGCAGCCCACAGGGAATGAGGTCACCCCTCCACTTT.

The chain carries TRBV3-1 and TRBJ2-7; 9 nucleotides agree with TRBD2. Germline loops: CDR1 LGHDT, CDR2 YNNKEL (reference sequence). This CDR3 is built from 15 residues. J lost 6 bases, V lost 0 bases, and 6 bases had no gene match. CDR3 protein: CASSQDPAGGSEQYF. The CDR3 bases are TGTGCCAGCAGCCAAGACCCAGCGGGGGGTAGCGAGCAGTACTTC.